This TCR beta chain was captured in a study of somatic mutations in cytotoxic T cells in rheumatoid arthritis. For this clone: Its antigen remains unidentified.

Study-wide points: It was in rheumatoid arthritis patients, but not in healthy controls, that CD8+ clonality increased with age. Antigens bound by the expanded CD8+ clones were not identified.

The V gene lost 5 bases and the J gene lost 0 bases, with 5 bases spanning the gap. The CDR3 spans 13 residues. Germline V gives CDR1 MNHNS, CDR2 SASEGT. Healthy control status was assigned to blood donors, whose median age was roughly 50 years (range about 21-70) and of whom 55% were female. Some clones are missing from TCRdb's copy, which holds only in-frame ones; the method was immunoSEQ multiplex PCR. The sample holds 20,000 or so clones, over 75% seen once. The source material was CD8+ T cells sorted from blood. The receptor was derived from a woman between 50 and 59 years old in good health. The chain couples TRBV6-1 to TRBJ2-1; D is ambiguous. The CDR3 loop is CASSLNSYNEQFF. The DNA of the CDR3 is TGTGCCAGCAGTCTTAACTCCTACAATGAGCAGTTCTTC.